This T cell receptor (beta chain) came from a study of blood T cell repertoires in COVID-19. TCRdb's copy holds only in-frame clones and misses some; the assay was immunoSEQ multiplex PCR. The sample lists some 150,000 clones; about 83% were seen once. V lost 2 bases, J lost 3 bases, and 8 bases lay in between. Germline CDR1 is MNHNY and CDR2 is SVGAGI (reference sequence). The CDR3 covers 14 residues. V usage is TRBV6-6 and J usage is TRBJ1-5; D is unclear. The clonotype was recovered from a woman aged 55-69 years with COVID-19, enrolled during active disease. The source material was peripheral blood. The CDR3 loop reads CASSYRLYNQPQHF. CDR3 DNA: TGTGCCAGCAGTTACCGACTTTACAATCAGCCCCAGCATTTT.